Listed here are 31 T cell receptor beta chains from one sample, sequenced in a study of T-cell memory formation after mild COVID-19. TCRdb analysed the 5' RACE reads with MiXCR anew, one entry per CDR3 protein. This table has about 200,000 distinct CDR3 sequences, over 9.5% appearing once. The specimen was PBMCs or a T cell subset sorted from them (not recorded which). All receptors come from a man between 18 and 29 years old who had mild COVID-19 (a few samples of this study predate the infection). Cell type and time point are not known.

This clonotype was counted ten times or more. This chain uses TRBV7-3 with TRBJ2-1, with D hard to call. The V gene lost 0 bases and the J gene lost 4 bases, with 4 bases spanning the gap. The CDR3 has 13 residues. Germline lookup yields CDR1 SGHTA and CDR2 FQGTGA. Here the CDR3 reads CASSLTGYNEQFF. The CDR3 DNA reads TGTGCCAGCAGCTTAACAGGATACAATGAGCAGTTCTTC. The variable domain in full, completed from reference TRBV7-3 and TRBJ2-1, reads GAGVSQTPSNKVTEKGKYVELRCDPISGHTALYWYRQSLGQGPEFLIYFQGTGAADDSGLPNDRFFAVRPEGSVSTLKIQRTERGDSAVYLCASSLTGYNEQFFGPGTRLTVL.

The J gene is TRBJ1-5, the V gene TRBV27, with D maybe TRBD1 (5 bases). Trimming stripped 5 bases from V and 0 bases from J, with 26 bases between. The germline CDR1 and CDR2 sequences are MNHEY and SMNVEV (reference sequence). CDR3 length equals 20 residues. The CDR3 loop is CASSPNRSAGRSYSNQPQHF. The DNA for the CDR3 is TGTGCCAGCAGTCCAAACCGTTCGGCAGGGAGATCGTATAGCAATCAGCCCCAGCATTTT.

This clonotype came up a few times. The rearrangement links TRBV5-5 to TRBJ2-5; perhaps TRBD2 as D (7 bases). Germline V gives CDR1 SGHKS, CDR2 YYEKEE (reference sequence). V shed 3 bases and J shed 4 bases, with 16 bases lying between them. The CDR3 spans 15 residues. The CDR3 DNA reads TGTGCCAGCAGCTGGTCCGGGGGGCGAATAGAGACCCAGTACTTC. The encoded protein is CASSWSGGRIETQYF.

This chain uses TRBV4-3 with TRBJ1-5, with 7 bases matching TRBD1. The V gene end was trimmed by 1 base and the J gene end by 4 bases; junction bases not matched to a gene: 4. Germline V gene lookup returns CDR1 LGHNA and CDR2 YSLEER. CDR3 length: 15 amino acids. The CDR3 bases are TGCGCCAGCAGCCAAGTTTCAGGGGGAAATCAGCCCCAGCATTTT. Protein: CASSQVSGGNQPQHF.

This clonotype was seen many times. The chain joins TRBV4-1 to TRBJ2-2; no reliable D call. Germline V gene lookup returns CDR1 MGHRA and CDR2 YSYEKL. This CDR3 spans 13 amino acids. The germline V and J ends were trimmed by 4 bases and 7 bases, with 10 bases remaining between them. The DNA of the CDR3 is TGCGCCAGCAGCCTCCTCGGCCTCGGGGAGCTGTTTTTT. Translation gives CASSLLGLGELFF.

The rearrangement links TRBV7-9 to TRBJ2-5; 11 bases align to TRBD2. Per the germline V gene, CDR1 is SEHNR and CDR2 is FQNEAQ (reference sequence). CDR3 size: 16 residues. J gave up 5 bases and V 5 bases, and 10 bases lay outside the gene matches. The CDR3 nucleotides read TGTGCCAGCAGCAGTAGCGGGGGGGCCGGCGGGGAGACCCAGTACTTC. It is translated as CASSSSGGAGGETQYF.

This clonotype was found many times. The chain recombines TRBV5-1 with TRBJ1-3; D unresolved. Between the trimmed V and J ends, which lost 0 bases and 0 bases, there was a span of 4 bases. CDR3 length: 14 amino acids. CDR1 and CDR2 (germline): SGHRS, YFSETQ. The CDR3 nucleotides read TGCGCCAGCAGCTTGGACAGCTCTGGAAACACCATATATTTT. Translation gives CASSLDSSGNTIYF.

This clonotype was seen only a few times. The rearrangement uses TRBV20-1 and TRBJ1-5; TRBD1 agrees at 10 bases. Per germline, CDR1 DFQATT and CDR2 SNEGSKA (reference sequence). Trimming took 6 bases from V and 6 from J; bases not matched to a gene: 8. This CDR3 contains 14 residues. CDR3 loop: CSATRQGASQPQHF. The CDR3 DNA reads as TGCAGTGCGACCCGACAGGGGGCCAGTCAGCCCCAGCATTTT.

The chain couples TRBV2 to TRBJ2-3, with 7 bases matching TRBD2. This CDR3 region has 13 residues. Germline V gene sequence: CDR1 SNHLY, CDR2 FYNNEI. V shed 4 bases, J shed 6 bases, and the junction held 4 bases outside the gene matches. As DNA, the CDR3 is TGTGCCAGCAGTGTGGCGGGGGTGGATACGCAGTATTTT. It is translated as CASSVAGVDTQYF.

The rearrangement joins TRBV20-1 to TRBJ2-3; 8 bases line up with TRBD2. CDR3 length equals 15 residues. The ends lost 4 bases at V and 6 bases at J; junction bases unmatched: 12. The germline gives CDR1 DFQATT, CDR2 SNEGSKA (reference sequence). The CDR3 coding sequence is TGCAGTGCTATGGTCGGGGCGGGGGGCCCGGATACGCAGTATTTT. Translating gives CSAMVGAGGPDTQYF.

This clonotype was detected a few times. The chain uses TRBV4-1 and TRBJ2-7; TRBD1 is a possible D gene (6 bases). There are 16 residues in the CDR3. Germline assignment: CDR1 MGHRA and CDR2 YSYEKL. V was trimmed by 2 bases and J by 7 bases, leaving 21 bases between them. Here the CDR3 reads CASSQPTEGRGKEQYF. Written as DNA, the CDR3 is TGCGCCAGCAGCCAACCGACGGAAGGCAGGGGTAAAGAGCAGTACTTC.

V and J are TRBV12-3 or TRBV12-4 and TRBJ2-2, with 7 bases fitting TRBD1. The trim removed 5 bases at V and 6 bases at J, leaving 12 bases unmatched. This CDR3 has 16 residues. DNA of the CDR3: TGTGCCAGCAGTGGCCCCGGGACAGAAAACCCCGGGGAGCTGTTTTTT. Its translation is CASSGPGTENPGELFF.

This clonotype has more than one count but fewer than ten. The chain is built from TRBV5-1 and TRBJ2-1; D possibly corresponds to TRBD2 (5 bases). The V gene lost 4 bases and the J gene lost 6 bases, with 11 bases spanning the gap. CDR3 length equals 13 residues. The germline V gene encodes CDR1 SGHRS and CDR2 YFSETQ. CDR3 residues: CASSPGGGNEQFF. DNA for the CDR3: TGCGCCAGCAGCCCCGGCGGAGGCAATGAGCAGTTCTTC.

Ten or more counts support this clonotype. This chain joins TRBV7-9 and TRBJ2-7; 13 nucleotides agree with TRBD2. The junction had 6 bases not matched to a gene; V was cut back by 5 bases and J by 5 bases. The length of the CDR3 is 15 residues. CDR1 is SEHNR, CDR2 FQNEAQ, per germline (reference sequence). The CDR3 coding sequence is TGTGCCAGCAGCACTGGGACTAGCGGGGCCCACGAGCAGTACTTC. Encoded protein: CASSTGTSGAHEQYF.

CDR3 DNA: TGCGCCAGCAGCCAAGGGGACAGACTCACAGATACGCAGTATTTT. Protein: CASSQGDRLTDTQYF. The chain employs TRBV4-1 and TRBJ2-3, with 7 bases that match TRBD1. With 1 base clipped from V and 2 bases from J, the junction kept 3 bases outside the gene matches. The V gene's germline CDR1 is MGHRA and CDR2 YSYEKL. This CDR3 region has 15 residues.

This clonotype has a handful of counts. In nucleotides, the CDR3 is TGCGCCAGCAGCTCGGGACTAGCGGGTACGGAGACCCAGTACTTC. Translation: CASSSGLAGTETQYF. The chain couples TRBV5-1 to TRBJ2-5, with 12 bases matching TRBD2. Germline trimming cut 3 bases from V and 5 bases from J; bases unmatched to any gene: 5. The CDR3 loop spans 15 amino acids. Looked up from germline, CDR1 is SGHRS and CDR2 is YFSETQ.

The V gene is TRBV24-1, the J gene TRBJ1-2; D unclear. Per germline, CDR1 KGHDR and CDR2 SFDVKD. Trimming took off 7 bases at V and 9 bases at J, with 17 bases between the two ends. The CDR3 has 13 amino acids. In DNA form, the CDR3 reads TGTGCCACCAGGGACGACTCCCGCCTTAGCTACACCTTC. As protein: CATRDDSRLSYTF.

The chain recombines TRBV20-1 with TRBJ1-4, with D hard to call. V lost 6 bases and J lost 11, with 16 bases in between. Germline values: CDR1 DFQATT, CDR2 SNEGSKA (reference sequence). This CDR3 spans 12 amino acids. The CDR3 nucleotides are TGCAGTGCGCCGACCTGGGCCGGGAAACTGTTTTTT. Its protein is CSAPTWAGKLFF.

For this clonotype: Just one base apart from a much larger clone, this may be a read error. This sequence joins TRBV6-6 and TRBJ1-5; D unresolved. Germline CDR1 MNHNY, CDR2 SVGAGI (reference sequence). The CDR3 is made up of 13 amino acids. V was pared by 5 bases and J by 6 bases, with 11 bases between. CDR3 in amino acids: CASSTSGSQPQHF. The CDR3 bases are TGTGCCAGCAGTACCTCGGGGTCTCAGCCCCAGCATTTT.

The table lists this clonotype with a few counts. The CDR3 DNA follows: TGTGCCAGCAGCCTGACGTGGCGCGGGACCGGGGAGCTGTTTTTT. It encodes CASSLTWRGTGELFF. V and J are TRBV5-5 and TRBJ2-2; D possibly corresponds to TRBD2 (5 bases). The CDR3 consists of 15 residues. Trimming cost V 4 bases and J 5 bases, with 15 bases left between them. Per the germline V gene, CDR1 is SGHKS and CDR2 is YYEKEE (reference sequence).

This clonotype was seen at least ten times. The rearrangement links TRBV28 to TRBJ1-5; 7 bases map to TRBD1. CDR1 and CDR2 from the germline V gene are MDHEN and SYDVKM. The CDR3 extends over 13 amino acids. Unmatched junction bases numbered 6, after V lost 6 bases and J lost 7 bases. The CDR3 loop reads CASSLEGQQPQHF. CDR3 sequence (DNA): TGTGCCAGCAGCTTAGAGGGACAGCAGCCCCAGCATTTT.

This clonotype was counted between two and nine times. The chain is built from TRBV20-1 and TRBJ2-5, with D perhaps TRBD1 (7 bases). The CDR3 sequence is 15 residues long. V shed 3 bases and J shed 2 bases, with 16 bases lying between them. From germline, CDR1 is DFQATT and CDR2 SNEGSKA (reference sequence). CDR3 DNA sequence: TGCAGTGCTAGCAGGGGGGCGACGGGGCAAGAGACCCAGTACTTC. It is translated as CSASRGATGQETQYF.

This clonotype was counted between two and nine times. CDR3 nucleotides: TGTGCCAGCAGATCGACTAGCGGGGGACCTAGCACAGATACGCAGTATTTT. Translated, it gives CASRSTSGGPSTDTQYF. J is TRBJ2-3 and V is TRBV27; 12 bases map to TRBD2. Trimming at V came to 6 bases and at J to 0 bases, leaving 7 bases not matched to a gene. Looked up from germline, CDR1 is MNHEY and CDR2 is SMNVEV (reference sequence). The CDR3 runs to 17 residues.

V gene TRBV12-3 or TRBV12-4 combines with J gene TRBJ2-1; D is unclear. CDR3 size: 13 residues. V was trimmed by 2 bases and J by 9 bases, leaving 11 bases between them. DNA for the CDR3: TGTGCCAGCAGTTTAACGCGGTGGGGTGAGCAGTTCTTC. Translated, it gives CASSLTRWGEQFF.

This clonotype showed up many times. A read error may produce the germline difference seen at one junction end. This chain's CDR3 is CASSPRTSHFRHF. CDR3 nucleotides: TGTGCCAGCAGCCCTCGGACTAGCCACTTTAGGCATTTT. The V and J genes are TRBV7-2 and TRBJ2-3, with 8 positions matching TRBD2. Per germline, CDR1 SGHTA and CDR2 FQGNSA. This CDR3 spans 13 amino acids. The entire variable domain, with the rest obtained from reference TRBV7-2 and TRBJ2-3, is as follows: GAGVSQSPSNKVTEKGKDVELRCDPISGHTALYWYRQSLGQGLEFLIYFQGNSAPDKSGLPSDRFSAERTGGSVSTLTIQRTQQEDSAVYLCASSPRTSHFRHFGPGTRLTVL.

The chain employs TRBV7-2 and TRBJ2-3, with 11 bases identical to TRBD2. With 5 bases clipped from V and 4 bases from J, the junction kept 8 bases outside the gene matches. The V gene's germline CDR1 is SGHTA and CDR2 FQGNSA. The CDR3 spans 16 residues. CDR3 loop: CASSPALAGGSDTQYF. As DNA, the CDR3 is TGTGCCAGCAGCCCTGCTCTAGCGGGGGGCTCAGATACGCAGTATTTT.

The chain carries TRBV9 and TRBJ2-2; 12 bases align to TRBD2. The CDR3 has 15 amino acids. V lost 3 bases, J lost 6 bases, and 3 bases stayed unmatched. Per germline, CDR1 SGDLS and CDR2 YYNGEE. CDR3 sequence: CASSGTSGVAGELFF. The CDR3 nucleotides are TGTGCCAGCAGCGGGACTAGCGGGGTCGCCGGGGAGCTGTTTTTT. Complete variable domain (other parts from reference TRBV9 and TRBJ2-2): DSGVTQTPKHLITATGQRVTLRCSPRSGDLSVYWYQQSLDQGLQFLIQYYNGEERAKGNILERFSAQQFPDLHSELNLSSLELGDSALYFCASSGTSGVAGELFFGEGSRLTVL.

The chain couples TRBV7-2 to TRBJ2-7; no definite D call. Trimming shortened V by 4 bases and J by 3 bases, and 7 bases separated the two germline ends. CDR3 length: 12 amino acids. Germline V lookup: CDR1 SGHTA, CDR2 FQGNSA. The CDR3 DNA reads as TGTGCCAGCAGCTCCTTTAGCTACGAGCAGTACTTC. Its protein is CASSSFSYEQYF.

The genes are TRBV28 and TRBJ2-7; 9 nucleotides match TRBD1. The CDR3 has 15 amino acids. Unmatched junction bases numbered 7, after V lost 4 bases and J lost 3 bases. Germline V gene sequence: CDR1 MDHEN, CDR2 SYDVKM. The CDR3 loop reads CASSSAATGGYEQYV. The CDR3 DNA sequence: TGTGCCAGCAGTTCAGCCGCGACAGGGGGCTACGAGCAGTACGTC.

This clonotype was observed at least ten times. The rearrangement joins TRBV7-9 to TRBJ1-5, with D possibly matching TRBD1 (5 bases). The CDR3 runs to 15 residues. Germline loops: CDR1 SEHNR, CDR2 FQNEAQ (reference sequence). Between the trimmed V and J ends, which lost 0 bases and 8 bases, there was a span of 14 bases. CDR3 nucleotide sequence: TGTGCCAGCAGCTTAGCGGGGACGGCGAACGAGCCCCAGCATTTT. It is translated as CASSLAGTANEPQHF.

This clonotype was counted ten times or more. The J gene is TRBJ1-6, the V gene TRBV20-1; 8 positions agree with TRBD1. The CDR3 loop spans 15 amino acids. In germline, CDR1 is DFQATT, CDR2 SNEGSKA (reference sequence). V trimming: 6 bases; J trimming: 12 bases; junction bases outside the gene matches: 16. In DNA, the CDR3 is TGCAGTGCCGACGCCGACACGGGACAGGATCAACCCCTCCACTTT. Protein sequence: CSADADTGQDQPLHF.